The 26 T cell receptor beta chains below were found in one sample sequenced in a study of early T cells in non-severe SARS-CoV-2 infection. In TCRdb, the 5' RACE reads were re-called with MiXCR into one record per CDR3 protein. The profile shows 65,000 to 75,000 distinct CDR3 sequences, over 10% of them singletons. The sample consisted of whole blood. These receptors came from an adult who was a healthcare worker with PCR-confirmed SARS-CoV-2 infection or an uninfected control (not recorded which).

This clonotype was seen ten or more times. The CDR3 loop is CASSALGLQYEQYF. The CDR3 nucleotides are TGTGCCAGCTCAGCCCTAGGACTACAATACGAGCAGTACTTC. The chain couples TRBV18 to TRBJ2-7; possibly TRBD2 for D (6 bases). V lost 5 bases, J lost 4 bases, and 15 bases lay in between. The CDR3 extends over 14 amino acids. The germline V gene encodes CDR1 KGHSH and CDR2 LQKENI.

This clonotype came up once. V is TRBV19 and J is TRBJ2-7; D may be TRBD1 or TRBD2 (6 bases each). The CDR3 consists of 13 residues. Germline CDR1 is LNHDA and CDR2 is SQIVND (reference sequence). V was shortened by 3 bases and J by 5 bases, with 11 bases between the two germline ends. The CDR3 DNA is TGTGCCAGTAGTATCAGGGGACTCGACGAGCAGTACTTC. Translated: CASSIRGLDEQYF. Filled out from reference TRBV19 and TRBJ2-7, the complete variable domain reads DGGITQSPKYLFRKEGQNVTLSCEQNLNHDAMYWYRQDPGQGLRLIYYSQIVNDFQKGDIAEGYSVSREKKESFPLTVTSAQKNPTAFYLCASSIRGLDEQYFGPGTRLTVT.

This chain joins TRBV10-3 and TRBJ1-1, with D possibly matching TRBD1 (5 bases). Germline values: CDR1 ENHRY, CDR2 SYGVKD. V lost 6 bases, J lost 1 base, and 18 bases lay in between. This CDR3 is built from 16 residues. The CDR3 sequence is CAISHFLQGRNTEAFF. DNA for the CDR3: TGTGCCATCAGCCACTTTTTGCAGGGAAGGAACACTGAAGCTTTCTTT.

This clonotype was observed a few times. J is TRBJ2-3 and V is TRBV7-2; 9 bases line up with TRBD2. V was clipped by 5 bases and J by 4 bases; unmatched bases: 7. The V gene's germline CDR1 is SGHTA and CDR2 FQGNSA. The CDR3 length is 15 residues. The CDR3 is CASSIQAGGPDTQYF. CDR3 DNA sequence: TGTGCCAGCAGCATTCAAGCGGGGGGCCCAGATACGCAGTATTTT. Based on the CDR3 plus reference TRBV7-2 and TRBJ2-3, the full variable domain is GAGVSQSPSNKVTEKGKDVELRCDPISGHTALYWYRQSLGQGLEFLIYFQGNSAPDKSGLPSDRFSAERTGGSVSTLTIQRTQQEDSAVYLCASSIQAGGPDTQYFGPGTRLTVL.

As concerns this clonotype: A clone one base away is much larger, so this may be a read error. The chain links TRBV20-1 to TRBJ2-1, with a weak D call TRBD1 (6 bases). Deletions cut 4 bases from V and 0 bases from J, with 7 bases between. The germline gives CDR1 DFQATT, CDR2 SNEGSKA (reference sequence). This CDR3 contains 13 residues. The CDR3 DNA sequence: TGCAGTGCTAAACAGGGCTCCTACAATGAGCAGTTCTTC. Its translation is CSAKQGSYNEQFF.

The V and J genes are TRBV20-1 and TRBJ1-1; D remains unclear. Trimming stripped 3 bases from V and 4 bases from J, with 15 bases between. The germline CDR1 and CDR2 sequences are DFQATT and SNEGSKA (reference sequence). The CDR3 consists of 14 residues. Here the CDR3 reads CSARGLGGPTEAFF. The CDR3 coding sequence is TGCAGTGCTAGGGGTCTGGGCGGCCCCACTGAAGCTTTCTTT.

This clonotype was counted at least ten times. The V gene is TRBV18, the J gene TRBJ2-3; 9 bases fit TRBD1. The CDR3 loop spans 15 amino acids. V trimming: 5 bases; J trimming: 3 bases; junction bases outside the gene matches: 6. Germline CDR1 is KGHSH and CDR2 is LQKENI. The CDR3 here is CASSTDRGGTDTQYF. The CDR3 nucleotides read TGTGCCAGCTCAACGGACAGGGGAGGAACAGATACGCAGTATTTT.

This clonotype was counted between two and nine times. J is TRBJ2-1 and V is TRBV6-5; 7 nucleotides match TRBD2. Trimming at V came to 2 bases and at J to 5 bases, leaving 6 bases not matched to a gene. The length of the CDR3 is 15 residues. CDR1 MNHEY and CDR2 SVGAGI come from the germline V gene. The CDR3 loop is CASSYGGRTHNEQFF. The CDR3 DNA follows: TGTGCCAGCAGTTACGGCGGGAGAACTCACAATGAGCAGTTCTTC.

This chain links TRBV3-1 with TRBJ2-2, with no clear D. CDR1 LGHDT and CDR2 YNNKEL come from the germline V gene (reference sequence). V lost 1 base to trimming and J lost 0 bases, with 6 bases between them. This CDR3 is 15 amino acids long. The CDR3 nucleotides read TGTGCCAGCAGCCAAGGGCTAGCGAACACCGGGGAGCTGTTTTTT. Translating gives CASSQGLANTGELFF.

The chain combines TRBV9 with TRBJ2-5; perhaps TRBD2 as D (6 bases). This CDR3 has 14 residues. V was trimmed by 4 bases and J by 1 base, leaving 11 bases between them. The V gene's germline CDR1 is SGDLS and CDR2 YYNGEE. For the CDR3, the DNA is TGTGCCAGCAGCTCCAGGGAGGCCCAAGAGACCCAGTACTTC. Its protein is CASSSREAQETQYF. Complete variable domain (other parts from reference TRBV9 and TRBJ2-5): DSGVTQTPKHLITATGQRVTLRCSPRSGDLSVYWYQQSLDQGLQFLIQYYNGEERAKGNILERFSAQQFPDLHSELNLSSLELGDSALYFCASSSREAQETQYFGPGTRLLVL.

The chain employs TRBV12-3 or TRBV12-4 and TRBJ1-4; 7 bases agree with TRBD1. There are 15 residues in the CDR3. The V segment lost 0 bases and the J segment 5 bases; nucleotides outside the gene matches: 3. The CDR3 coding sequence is TGTGCCAGCAGTTTAGCGACAGGGAGGAATGAAAAACTGTTTTTT. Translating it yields CASSLATGRNEKLFF.

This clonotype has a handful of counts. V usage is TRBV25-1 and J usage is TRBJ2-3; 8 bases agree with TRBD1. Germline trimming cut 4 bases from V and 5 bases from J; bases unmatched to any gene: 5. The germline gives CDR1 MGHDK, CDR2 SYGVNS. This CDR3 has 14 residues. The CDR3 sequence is CASSGTGLRDTQYF. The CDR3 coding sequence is TGTGCCAGCAGTGGGACAGGGTTGAGAGATACGCAGTATTTT.

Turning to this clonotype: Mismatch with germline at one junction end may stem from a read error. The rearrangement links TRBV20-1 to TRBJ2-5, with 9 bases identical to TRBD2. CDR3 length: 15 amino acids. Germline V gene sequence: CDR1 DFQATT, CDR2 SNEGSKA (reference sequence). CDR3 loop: CSVRGVAGDQETQYF. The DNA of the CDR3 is TGCAGTGTTAGAGGGGTAGCGGGAGATCAAGAGACCCAGTACTTC.

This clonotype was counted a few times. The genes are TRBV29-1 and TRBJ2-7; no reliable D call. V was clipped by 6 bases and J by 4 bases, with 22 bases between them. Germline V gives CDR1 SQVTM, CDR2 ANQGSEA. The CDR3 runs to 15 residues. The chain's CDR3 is CSVRTELQENYEQYF. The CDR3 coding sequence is TGCAGCGTCAGAACGGAGCTTCAGGAGAATTACGAGCAGTACTTC.

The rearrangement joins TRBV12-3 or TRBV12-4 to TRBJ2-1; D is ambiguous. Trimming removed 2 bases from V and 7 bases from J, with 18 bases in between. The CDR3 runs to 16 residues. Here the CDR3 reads CASSLRRLIEKNEQFF. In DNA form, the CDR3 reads TGTGCCAGCAGTTTAAGAAGGTTGATCGAGAAGAATGAGCAGTTCTTC.

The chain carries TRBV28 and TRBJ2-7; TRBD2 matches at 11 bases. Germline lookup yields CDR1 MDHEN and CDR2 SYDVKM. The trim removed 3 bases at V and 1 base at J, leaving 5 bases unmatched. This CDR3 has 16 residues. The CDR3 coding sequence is TGTGCCAGCAGTTTGCCTTTAGCGGGAGGGTCCTACGAGCAGTACTTC. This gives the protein CASSLPLAGGSYEQYF.

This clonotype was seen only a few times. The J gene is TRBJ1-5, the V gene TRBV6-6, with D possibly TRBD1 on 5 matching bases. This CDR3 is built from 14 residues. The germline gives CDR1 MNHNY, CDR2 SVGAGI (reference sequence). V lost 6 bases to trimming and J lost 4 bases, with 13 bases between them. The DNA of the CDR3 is TGTGCCAGCAGGGGGGACGGCGGAAATCAGCCCCAGCATTTT. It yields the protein CASRGDGGNQPQHF.

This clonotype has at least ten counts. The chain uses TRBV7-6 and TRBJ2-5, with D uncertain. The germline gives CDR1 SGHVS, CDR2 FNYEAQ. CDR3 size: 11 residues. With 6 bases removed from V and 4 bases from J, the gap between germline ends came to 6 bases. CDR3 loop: CASSYGETQYF. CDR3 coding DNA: TGTGCCAGCAGTTACGGAGAGACCCAGTACTTC. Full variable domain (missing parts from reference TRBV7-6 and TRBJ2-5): GAGVSQSPRYKVTKRGQDVALRCDPISGHVSLYWYRQALGQGPEFLTYFNYEAQQDKSGLPNDRFSAERPEGSISTLTIQRTEQRDSAMYRCASSYGETQYFGPGTRLLVL.

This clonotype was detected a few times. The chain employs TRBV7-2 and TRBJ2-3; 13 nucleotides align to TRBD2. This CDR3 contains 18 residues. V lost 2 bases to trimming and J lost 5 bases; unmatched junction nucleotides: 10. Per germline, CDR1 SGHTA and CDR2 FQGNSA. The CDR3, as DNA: TGTGCCAGCAGCTTACCACTAGCGGGAGGGCCTGGTAGAGATACGCAGTATTTT. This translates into CASSLPLAGGPGRDTQYF.

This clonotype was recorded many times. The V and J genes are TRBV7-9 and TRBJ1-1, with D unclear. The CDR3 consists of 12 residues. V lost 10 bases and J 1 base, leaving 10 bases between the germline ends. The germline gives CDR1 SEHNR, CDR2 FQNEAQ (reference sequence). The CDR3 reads CATSHQNTEAFF. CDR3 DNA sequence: TGTGCCACATCTCATCAGAACACTGAAGCTTTCTTT.

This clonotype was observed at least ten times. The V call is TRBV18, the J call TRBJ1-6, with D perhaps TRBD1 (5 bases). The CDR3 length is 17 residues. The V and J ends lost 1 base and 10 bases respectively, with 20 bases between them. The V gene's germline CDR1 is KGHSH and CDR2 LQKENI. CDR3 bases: TGTGCCAGCTCACCACTCCCGGGACGGGGAATGGGGTCACCCCTCCACTTT. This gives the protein CASSPLPGRGMGSPLHF.

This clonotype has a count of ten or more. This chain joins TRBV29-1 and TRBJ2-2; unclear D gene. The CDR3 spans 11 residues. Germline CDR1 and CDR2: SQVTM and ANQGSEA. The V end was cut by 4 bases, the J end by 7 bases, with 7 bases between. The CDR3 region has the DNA TGCAGCGTTGTATGGGTCGGGGAGCTGTTTTTT. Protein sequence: CSVVWVGELFF.

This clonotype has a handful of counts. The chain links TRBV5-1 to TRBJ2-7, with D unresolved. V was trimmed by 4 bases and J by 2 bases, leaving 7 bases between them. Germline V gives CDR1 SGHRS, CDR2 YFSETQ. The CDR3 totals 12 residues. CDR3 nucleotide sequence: TGCGCCAGCAGCGGGTCCCCCTACGAGCAGTACTTC. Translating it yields CASSGSPYEQYF.

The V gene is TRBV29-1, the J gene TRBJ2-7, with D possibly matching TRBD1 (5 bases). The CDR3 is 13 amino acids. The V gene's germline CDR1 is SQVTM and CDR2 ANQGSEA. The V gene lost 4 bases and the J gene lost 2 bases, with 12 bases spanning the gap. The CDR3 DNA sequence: TGCAGCGTTGCTGGCAGGGCTACCTACGAGCAGTACTTC. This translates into CSVAGRATYEQYF.

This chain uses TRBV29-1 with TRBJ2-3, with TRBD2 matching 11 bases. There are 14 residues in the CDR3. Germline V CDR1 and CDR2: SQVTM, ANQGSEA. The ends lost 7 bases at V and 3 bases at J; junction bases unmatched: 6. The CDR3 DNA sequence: TGCAGCGCCCTGGGACTAGCGGATACAGATACGCAGTATTTT. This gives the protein CSALGLADTDTQYF.

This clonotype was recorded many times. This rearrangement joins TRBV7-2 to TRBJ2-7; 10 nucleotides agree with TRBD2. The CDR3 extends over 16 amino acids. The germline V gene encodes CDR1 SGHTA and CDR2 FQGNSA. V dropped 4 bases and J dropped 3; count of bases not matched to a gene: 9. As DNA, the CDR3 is TGTGCCAGCAGCTCCCCGGCGGGGACTAGCGTCTACGAGCAGTACTTC. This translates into CASSSPAGTSVYEQYF.